These 10 T cell receptor beta chains came from one sample sequenced in a study of CD4+ T cells in melanoma. Sequenced by immunoSEQ multiplex PCR; TCRdb stores in-frame clones only, minus some. The sample records about 15,000 clones, approximately 88% being singletons. Sequencing was carried out using cells from a culture (not recorded whether cultured in vitro). Receptor source: a human donor with melanoma.

This clone was detected only a few times. The chain is built from TRBV5-1 and TRBJ2-3; possibly TRBD1 for D (6 bases). Trimming left V 2 bases short and J 0 bases short, with 13 bases between. Per the germline V gene, CDR1 is SGHRS and CDR2 is YFSETQ. The CDR3 totals 16 residues. In DNA, the CDR3 is TGCGCCAGCAGCTTACCCGGGACAACTAGCACAGATACGCAGTATTTT. It translates to CASSLPGTTSTDTQYF.

V and J are TRBV16 and TRBJ2-3; 8 bases agree with TRBD2. The ends lost 4 bases at V and 3 bases at J; junction bases unmatched: 9. CDR1 and CDR2 (germline): KGHSY, FQNENV. The CDR3 extends over 16 amino acids. As DNA, the CDR3 is TGTGCCAGCAGCCGCCATCGGGGGGGGCGGACAGATACGCAGTATTTT. Protein product: CASSRHRGGRTDTQYF.

The chain recombines TRBV5-4 with TRBJ1-6, with D perhaps matching TRBD1 (5 bases). Looked up from germline, CDR1 is SGHNT and CDR2 is YYREEE (reference sequence). The V end lost 7 bases, the J end lost 10 bases, and 12 bases lay between the germline ends. The CDR3 length is 12 residues. This chain's CDR3 is CASAGRGSPLHF. In DNA, the CDR3 is TGTGCCAGCGCAGGGAGAGGATCACCCCTCCACTTT.

The chain is built from TRBV4-1 and TRBJ2-3; D not resolved. The CDR3 sequence is 13 residues long. Germline loops: CDR1 MGHRA, CDR2 YSYEKL. The V gene lost 4 bases and the J gene lost 2 bases, with 7 bases spanning the gap. For the CDR3, the DNA is TGCGCCAGCAGCCTCCGGACCACAGATACGCAGTATTTT. It specifies CASSLRTTDTQYF.

This sequence joins TRBV11-2 and TRBJ2-5; D ambiguous. Trimming took 5 bases from V and 2 from J, leaving 15 bases between them. Germline V gives CDR1 SGHAT, CDR2 FQNNGV. The CDR3 consists of 15 residues. The CDR3 region has the DNA TGTGCCAGCAGCCCGCAGGACGGAGCGCAAGAGACCCAGTACTTC. Translated: CASSPQDGAQETQYF.

The chain carries TRBV5-1 and TRBJ1-1; D call uncertain. There are 14 residues in the CDR3. Trimming stripped 4 bases from V and 7 bases from J, with 17 bases between. In germline, CDR1 is SGHRS, CDR2 YFSETQ. The CDR3 spells CASSRGPSGYEAFF. The CDR3 DNA sequence: TGCGCCAGCAGCCGCGGACCTTCGGGGTATGAAGCTTTCTTT. Based on the CDR3 plus reference TRBV5-1 and TRBJ1-1, the full variable domain is KAGVTQTPRYLIKTRGQQVTLSCSPISGHRSVSWYQQTPGQGLQFLFEYFSETQRNKGNFPGRFSGRQFSNSRSEMNVSTLELGDSALYLCASSRGPSGYEAFFGQGTRLTVV.

The chain has TRBV2 and TRBJ1-5, with D perhaps TRBD1 (5 bases). This CDR3 comprises 13 residues. Per germline, CDR1 SNHLY and CDR2 FYNNEI. Trimming removed 8 bases at V and 9 bases at J, with 17 bases between. The DNA of the CDR3 is TGTGCCAGCGCCGAGGGGATAAGGTTGCCCCAGCATTTT. It specifies CASAEGIRLPQHF.

The CDR3 region is CASARTGIYGYTF. CDR3 DNA sequence: TGTGCCAGCGCGAGGACAGGGATCTATGGCTACACCTTC. J is TRBJ1-2 and V is TRBV25-1, with TRBD1 matching over 8 bases. The CDR3 extends over 13 amino acids. CDR1 is MGHDK and CDR2 is SYGVNS in the germline V gene. V trimming: 8 bases; J trimming: 4 bases; junction bases outside the gene matches: 6.

The CDR3 bases are TGTGCCAGTACCCCCCGGGCCGGGGGCCGTTATAATTCACCCCTCCACTTT. As protein: CASTPRAGGRYNSPLHF. This sequence joins TRBV19 and TRBJ1-6; possible D gene TRBD1, 6 bases. Germline CDR1 is LNHDA and CDR2 is SQIVND (reference sequence). Trimming stripped 7 bases from V and 4 bases from J, with 20 bases between. The CDR3 has 17 residues.

This clone was observed a few times. V usage is TRBV7-3 and J usage is TRBJ1-6, with D possibly TRBD1 on 6 matching bases. Per germline, CDR1 SGHTA and CDR2 FQGTGA. Between the trimmed V and J ends, which lost 2 bases and 0 bases, there was a span of 14 bases. The CDR3 runs 18 residues. The CDR3 sequence: CASSLVGQPSSYNSPLHF. DNA for the CDR3: TGTGCCAGCAGCTTAGTCGGACAGCCAAGCTCCTATAATTCACCCCTCCACTTT.